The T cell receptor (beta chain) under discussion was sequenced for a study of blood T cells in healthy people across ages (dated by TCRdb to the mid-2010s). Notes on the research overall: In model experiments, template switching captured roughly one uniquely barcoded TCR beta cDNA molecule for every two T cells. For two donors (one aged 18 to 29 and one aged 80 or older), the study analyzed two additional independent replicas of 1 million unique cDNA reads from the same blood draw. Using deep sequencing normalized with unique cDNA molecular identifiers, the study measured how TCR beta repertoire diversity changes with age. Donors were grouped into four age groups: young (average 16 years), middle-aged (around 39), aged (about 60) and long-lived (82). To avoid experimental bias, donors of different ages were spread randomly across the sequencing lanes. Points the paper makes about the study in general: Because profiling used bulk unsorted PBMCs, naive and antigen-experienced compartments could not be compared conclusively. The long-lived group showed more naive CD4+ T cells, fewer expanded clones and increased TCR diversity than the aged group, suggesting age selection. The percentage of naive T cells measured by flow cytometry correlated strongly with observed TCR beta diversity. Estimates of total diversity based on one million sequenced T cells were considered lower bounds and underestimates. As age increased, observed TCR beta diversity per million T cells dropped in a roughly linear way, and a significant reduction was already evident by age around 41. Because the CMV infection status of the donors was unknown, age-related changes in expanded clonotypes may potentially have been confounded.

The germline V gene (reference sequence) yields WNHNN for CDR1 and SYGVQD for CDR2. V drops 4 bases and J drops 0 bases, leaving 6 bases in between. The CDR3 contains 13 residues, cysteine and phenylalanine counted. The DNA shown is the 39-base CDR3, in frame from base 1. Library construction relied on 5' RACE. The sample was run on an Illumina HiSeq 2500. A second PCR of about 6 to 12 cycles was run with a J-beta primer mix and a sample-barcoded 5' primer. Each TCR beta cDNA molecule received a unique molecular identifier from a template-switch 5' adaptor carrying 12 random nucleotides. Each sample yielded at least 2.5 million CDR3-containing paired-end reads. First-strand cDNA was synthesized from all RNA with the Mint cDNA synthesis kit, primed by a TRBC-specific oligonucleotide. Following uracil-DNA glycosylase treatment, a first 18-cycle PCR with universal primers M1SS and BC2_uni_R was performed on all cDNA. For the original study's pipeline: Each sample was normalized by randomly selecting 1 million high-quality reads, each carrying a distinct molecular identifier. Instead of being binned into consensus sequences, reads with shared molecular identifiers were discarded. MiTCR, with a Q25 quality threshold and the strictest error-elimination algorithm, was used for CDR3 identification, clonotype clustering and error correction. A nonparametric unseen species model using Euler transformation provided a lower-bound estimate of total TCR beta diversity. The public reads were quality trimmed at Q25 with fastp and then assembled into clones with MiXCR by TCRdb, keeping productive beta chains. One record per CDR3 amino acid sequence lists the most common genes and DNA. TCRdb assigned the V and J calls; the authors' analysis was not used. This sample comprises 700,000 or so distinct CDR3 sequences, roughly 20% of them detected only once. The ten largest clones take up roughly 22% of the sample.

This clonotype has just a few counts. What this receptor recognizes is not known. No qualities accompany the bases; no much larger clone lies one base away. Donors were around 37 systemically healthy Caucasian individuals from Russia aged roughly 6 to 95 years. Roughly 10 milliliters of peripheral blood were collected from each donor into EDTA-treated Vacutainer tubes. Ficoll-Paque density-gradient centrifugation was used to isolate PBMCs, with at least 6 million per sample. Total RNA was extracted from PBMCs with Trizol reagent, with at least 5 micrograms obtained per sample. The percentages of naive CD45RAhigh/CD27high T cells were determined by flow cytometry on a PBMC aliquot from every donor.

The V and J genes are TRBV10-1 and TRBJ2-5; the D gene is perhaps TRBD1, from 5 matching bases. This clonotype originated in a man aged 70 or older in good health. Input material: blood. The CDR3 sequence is CASSVDNQETQYF. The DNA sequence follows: TGCGCCAGCAGTGTGGACAACCAAGAGACCCAGTACTTC.